Sequencing of this T cell receptor (beta chain) was carried out in a study of OX40 agonist ivuxolimab in advanced cancers. CDR1 is LGHNA, CDR2 YNFKEQ, per germline. The CDR3 runs to 16 residues. The trim removed 4 bases at V and 7 bases at J, leaving 11 bases unmatched. Assay: immunoSEQ multiplex PCR; the TCRdb copy retains only in-frame clones and omits some. The table lists 40,000 to 45,000 clones, about 82% of them singletons. Study findings and constraints: Certain nonresponding patients likewise had low normalized T-cell clonal expansion. Blood T cells, both CD4+ and CD8+, expanded clonally by week 6 at 0.1 to 3.0 mg/kg. CD8+ T cells showed, on average, more clonal expansion than CD4+ cells.

In regard to this clone: The antigen remains undetermined.

The input for sequencing was CD4+ or CD8+ T cells sorted from blood, taken in a trial of the OX40 agonist ivuxolimab. The chain couples TRBV4-2 to TRBJ2-1, with 9 bases matching TRBD2. This receptor was obtained from an adult with an advanced solid tumor such as melanoma, head and neck, liver or kidney cancer. In nucleotides, the CDR3 is TGTGCCAGCAGCCTCGGGAGGGGCGGGGGGGCGAATGAGCAGTTCTTC. It encodes CASSLGRGGGANEQFF.